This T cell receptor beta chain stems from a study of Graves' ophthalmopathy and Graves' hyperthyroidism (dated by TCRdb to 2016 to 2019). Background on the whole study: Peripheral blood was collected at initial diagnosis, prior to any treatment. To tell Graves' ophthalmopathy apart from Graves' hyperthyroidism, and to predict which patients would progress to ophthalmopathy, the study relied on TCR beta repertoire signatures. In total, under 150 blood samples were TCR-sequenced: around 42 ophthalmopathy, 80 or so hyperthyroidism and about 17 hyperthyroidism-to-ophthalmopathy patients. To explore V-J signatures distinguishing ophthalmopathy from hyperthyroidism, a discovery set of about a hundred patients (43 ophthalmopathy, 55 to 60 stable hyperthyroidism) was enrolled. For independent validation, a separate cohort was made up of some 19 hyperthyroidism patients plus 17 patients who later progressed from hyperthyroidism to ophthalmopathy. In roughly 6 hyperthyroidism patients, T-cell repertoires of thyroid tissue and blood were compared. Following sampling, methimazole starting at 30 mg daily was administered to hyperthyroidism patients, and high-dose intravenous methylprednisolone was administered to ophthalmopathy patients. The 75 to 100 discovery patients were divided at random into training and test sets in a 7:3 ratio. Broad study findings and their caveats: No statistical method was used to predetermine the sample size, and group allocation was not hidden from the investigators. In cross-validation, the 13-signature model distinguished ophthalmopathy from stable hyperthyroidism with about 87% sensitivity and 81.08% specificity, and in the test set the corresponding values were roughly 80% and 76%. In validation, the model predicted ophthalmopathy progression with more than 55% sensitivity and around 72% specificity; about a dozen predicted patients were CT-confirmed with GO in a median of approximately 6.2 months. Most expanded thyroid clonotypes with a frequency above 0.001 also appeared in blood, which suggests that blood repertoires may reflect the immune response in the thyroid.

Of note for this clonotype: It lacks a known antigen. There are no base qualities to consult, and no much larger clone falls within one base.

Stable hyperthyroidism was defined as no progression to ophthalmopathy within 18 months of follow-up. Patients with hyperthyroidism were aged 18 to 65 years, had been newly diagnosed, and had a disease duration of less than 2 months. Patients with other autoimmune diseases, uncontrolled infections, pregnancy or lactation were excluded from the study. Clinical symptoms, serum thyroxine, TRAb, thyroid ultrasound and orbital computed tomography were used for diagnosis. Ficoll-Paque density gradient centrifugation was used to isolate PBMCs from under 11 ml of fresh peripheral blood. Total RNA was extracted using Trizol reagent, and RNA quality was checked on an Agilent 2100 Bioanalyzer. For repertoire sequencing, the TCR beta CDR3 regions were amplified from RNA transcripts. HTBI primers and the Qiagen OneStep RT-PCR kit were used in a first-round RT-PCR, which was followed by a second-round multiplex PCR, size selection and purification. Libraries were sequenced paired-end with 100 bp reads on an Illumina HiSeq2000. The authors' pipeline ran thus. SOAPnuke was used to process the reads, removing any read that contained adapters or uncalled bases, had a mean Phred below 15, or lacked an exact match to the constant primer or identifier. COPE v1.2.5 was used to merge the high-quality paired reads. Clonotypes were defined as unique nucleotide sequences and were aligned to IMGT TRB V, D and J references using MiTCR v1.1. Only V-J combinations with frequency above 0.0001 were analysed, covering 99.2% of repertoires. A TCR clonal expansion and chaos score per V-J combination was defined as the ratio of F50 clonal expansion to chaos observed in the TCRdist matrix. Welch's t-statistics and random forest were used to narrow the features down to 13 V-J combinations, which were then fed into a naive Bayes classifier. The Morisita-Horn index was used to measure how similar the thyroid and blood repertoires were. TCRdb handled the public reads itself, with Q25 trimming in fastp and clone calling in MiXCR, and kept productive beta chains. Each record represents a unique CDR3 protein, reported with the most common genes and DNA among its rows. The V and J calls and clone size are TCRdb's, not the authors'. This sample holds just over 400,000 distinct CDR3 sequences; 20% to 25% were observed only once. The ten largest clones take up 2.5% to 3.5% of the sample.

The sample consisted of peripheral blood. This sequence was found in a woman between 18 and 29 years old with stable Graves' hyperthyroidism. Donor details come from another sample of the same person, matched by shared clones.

The nucleotides are TGTGCCAGCAGCGACAGGGCCAACGCGAACACCGGGGAGCTGTTTTTT. This yields the protein CASSDRANANTGELFF. The rearrangement combines TRBV6-2 or TRBV6-3 with TRBJ2-2, and TRBD1 aligns with 7 junction nucleotides. The germline V gene specifies MNHEY as CDR1 and SVGEGT as CDR2. Spanning cysteine to phenylalanine, the CDR3 consists of 16 amino acids. Only the CDR3 part of the read is kept: 48 bases, read in frame from the first base. Germline trimming amounts to 6 bases on V and 0 bases on J, with 7 as the count of junction bases outside the gene matches.